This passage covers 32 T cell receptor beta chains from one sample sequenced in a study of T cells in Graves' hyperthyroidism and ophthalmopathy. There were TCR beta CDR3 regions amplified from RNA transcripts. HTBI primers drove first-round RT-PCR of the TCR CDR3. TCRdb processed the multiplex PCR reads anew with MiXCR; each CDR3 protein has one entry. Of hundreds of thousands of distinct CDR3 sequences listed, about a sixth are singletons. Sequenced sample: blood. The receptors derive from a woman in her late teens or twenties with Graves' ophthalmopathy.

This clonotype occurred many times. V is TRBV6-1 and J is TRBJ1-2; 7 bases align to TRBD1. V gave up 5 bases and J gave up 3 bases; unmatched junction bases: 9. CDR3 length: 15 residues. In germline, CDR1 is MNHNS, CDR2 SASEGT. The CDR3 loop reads CASSQGTVSHYGYTF. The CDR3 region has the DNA TGTGCCAGCAGTCAAGGGACAGTCTCCCACTATGGCTACACCTTC.

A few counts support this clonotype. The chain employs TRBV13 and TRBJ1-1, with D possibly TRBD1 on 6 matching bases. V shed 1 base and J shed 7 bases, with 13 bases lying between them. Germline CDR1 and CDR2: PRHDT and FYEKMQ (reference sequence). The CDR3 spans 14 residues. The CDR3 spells CASSLAGAGIEAFF. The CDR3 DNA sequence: TGTGCCAGCAGCTTAGCAGGGGCGGGTATTGAAGCTTTCTTT.

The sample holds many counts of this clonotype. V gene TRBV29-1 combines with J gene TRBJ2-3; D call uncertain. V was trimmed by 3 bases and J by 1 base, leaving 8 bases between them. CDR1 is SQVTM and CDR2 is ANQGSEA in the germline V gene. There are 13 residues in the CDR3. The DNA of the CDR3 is TGCAGCGTTGAGTCTAGGGGCACAGATACGCAGTATTTT. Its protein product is CSVESRGTDTQYF.

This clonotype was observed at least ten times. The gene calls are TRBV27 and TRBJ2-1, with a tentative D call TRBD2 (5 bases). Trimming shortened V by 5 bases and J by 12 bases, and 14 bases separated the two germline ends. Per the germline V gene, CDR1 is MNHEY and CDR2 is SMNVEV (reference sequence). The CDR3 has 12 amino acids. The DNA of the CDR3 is TGTGCCAGCAGTACAACGACCGGAGGGCAGTTCTTC. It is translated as CASSTTTGGQFF.

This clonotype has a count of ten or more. The CDR3 loop reads CASSISSGGLDTQYF. For the CDR3, the DNA is TGTGCCAGTAGTATTTCTAGCGGGGGTTTGGATACGCAGTATTTT. The chain joins TRBV19 to TRBJ2-3, with 10 bases matching TRBD2. Per germline, CDR1 LNHDA and CDR2 SQIVND (reference sequence). The trim removed 3 bases at V and 6 bases at J, leaving 6 bases unmatched. The CDR3 covers 15 residues.

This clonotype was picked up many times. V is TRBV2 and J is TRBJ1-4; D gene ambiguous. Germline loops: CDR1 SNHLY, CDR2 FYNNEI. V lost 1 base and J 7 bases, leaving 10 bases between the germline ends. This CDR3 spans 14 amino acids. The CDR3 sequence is CASSEVSGSEKLFF. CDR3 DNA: TGTGCCAGCAGTGAAGTTTCAGGTAGTGAAAAACTGTTTTTT.

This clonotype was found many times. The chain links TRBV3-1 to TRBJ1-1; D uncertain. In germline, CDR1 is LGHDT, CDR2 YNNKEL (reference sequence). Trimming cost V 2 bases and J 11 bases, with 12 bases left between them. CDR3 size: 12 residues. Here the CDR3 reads CASSQLSRGAFF. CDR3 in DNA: TGTGCCAGCAGCCAACTCTCCCGCGGGGCTTTCTTT.

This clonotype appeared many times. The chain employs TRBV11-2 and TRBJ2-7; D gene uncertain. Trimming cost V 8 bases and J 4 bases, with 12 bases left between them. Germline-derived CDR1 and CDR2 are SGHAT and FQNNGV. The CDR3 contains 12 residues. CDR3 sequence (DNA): TGTGCCAGCGGCGCGACACCTTACGAGCAGTACTTC. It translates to CASGATPYEQYF.

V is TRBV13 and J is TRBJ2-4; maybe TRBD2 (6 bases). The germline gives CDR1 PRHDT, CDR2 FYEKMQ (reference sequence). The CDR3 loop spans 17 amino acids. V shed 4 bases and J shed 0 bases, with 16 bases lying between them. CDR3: CASSSPASGLAKNIQYF. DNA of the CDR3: TGTGCCAGCAGCTCCCCCGCCTCGGGACTAGCCAAAAACATTCAGTACTTC.

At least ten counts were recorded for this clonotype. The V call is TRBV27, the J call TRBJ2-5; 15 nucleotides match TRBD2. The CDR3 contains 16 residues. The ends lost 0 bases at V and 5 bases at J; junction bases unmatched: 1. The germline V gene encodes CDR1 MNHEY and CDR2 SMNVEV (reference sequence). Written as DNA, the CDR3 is TGTGCCAGCAGTTTATCCGGGACTAGCGGGGGGGAGACCCAGTACTTC. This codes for CASSLSGTSGGETQYF.

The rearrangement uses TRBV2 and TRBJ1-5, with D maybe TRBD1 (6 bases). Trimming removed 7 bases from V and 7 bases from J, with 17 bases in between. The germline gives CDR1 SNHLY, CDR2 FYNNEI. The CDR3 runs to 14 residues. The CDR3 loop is CASIGRGIGQPQHF. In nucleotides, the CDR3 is TGTGCCAGCATAGGAAGGGGGATCGGACAGCCCCAGCATTTT.

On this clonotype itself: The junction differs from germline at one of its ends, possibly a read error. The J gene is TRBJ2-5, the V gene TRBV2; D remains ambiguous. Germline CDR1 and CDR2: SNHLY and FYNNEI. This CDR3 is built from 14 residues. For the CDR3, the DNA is TGTGCCAGCAGTGAAGTGGTTAATGGGCAGACTCAAGACTTC. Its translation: CASSEVVNGQTQDF.

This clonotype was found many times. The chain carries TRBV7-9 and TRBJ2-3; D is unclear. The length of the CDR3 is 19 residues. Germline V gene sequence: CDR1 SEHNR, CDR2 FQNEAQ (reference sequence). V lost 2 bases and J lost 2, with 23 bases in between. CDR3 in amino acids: CASSLSASHNHWATDTQYF. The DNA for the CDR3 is TGTGCCAGCAGCTTATCTGCGAGTCATAACCACTGGGCCACAGATACGCAGTATTTT.

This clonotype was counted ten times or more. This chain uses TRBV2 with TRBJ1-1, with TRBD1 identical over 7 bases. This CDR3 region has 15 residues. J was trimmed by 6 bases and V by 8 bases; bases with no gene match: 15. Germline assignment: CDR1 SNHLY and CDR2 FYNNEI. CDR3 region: CASDRTGRSGAEAFF. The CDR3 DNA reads TGTGCCAGCGACCGGACAGGTAGAAGTGGAGCTGAAGCTTTCTTT.

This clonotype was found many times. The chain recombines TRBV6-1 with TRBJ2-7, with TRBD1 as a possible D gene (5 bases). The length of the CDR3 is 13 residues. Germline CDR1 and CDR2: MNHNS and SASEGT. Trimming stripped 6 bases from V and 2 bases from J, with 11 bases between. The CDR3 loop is CASSPMDTYEQYF. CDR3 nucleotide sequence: TGTGCCAGCAGCCCAATGGACACCTACGAGCAGTACTTC.

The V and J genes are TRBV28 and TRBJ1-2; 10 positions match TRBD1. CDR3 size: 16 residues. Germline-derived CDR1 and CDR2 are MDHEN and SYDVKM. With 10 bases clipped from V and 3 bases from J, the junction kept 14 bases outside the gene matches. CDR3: CATRHRDRGRHYGYTF. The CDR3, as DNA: TGTGCCACGCGCCACCGGGACAGGGGTCGTCACTATGGCTACACCTTC.

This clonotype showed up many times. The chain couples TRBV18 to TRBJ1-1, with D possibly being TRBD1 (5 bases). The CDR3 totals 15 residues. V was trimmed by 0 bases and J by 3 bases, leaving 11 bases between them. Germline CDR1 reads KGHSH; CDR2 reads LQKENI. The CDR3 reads CASSPPGARDTEAFF. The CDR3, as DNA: TGTGCCAGCTCACCACCAGGGGCGCGTGACACTGAAGCTTTCTTT. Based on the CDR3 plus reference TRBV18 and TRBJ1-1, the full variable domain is NAGVMQNPRHLVRRRGQEARLRCSPMKGHSHVYWYRQLPEEGLKFMVYLQKENIIDESGMPKERFSAEFPKEGPSILRIQQVVRGDSAAYFCASSPPGARDTEAFFGQGTRLTVV.

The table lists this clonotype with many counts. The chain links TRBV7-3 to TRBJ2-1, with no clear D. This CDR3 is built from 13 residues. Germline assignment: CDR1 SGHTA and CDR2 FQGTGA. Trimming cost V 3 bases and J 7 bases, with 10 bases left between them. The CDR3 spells CASSLDRLNEQFF. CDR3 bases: TGTGCCAGCAGCTTGGACCGCCTGAATGAGCAGTTCTTC.

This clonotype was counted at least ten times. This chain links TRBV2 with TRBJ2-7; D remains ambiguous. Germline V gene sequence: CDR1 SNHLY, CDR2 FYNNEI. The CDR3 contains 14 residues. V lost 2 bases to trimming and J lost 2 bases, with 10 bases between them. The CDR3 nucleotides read TGTGCCAGCAGTGAACCCGTCCCCACCTACGAGCAGTACTTC. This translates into CASSEPVPTYEQYF.

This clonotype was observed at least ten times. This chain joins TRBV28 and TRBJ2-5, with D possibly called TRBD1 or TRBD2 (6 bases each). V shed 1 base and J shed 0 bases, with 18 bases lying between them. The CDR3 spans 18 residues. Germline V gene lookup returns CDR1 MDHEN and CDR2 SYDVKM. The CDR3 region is CASSLLAGGRMNQETQYF. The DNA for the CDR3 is TGTGCCAGCAGTTTATTAGCCGGGGGCAGGATGAACCAAGAGACCCAGTACTTC.

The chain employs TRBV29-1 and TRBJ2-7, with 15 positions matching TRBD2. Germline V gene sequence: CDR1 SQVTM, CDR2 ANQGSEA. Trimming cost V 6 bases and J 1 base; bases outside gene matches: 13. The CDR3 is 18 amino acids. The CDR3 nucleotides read TGCAGCGTCTCCTACCCCGGGACTAGCGGGAGGCTTTCCTACGAGCAGTACTTC. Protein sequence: CSVSYPGTSGRLSYEQYF.

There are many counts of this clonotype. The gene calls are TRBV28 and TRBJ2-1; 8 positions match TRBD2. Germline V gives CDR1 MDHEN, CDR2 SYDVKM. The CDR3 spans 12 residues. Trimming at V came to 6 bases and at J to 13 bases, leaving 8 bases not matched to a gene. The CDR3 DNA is TGTGCCAGCAGCCCAACCCGGACTAGCCAGTTCTTC. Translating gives CASSPTRTSQFF.

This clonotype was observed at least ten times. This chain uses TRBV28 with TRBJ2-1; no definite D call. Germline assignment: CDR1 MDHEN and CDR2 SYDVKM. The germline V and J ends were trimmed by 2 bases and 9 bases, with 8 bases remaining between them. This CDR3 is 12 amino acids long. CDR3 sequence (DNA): TGTGCCAGCAGTTTAACGTTGGGTGAGCAGTTCTTC. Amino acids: CASSLTLGEQFF.

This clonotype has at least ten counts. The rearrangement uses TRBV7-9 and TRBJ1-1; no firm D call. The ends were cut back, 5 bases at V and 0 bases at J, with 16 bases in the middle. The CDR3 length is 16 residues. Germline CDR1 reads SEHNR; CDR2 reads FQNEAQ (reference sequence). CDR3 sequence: CASSHAVRRVNTEAFF. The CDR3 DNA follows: TGTGCCAGCAGCCACGCTGTGCGGAGGGTGAACACTGAAGCTTTCTTT.

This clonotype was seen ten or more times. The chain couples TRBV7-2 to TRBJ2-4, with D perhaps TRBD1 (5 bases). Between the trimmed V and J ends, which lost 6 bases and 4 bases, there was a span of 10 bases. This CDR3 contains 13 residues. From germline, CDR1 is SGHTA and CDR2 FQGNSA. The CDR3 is CASSRDSKNIQYF. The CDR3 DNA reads TGTGCCAGCAGTAGAGACAGTAAAAACATTCAGTACTTC.

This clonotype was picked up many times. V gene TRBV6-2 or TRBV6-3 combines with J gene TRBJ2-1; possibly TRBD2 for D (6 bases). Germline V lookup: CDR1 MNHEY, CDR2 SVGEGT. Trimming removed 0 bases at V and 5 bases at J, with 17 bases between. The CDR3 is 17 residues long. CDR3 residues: CASSYSTKAVADNEQFF. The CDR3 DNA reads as TGTGCCAGCAGTTACTCTACTAAGGCCGTAGCGGACAATGAGCAGTTCTTC.

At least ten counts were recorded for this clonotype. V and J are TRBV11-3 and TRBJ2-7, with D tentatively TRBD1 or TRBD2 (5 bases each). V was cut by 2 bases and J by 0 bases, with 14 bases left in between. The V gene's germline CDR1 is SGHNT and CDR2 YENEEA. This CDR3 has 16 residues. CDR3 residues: CASSLRDASSSYEQYF. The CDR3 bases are TGTGCCAGCAGCTTACGGGACGCCTCGAGCTCCTACGAGCAGTACTTC.

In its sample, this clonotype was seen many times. CDR3 sequence: CASSQGANEKLFF. CDR3 in DNA: TGTGCCAGCAGCCAAGGGGCTAATGAAAAACTGTTTTTT. The chain employs TRBV3-1 and TRBJ1-4; D call uncertain. The CDR3 totals 13 residues. The germline V gene encodes CDR1 LGHDT and CDR2 YNNKEL (reference sequence). Trimming took 1 base from V and 3 from J, leaving 3 bases between them.

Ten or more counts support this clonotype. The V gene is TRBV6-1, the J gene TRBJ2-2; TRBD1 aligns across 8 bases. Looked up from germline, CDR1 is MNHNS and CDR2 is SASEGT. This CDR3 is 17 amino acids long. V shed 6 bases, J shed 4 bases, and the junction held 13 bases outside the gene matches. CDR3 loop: CASSTYRGTGGTGELFF. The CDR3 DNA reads TGTGCCAGCAGCACCTACCGCGGGACAGGCGGCACCGGGGAGCTGTTTTTT.

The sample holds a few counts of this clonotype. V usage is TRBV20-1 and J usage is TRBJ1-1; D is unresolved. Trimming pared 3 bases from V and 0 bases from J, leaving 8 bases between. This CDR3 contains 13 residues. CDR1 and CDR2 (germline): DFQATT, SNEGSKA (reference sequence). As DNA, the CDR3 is TGCAGTGCTAGTGAGGTGTTGAACACTGAAGCTTTCTTT. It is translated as CSASEVLNTEAFF.

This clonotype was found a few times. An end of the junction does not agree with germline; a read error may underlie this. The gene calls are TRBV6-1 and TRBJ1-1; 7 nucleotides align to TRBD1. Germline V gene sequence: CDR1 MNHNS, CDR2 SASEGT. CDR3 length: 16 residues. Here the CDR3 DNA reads TGTGCCAGCAGTACCTTGGACAGGTCTTTGGACACTGATGCTTTCTTT. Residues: CASSTLDRSLDTDAFF.

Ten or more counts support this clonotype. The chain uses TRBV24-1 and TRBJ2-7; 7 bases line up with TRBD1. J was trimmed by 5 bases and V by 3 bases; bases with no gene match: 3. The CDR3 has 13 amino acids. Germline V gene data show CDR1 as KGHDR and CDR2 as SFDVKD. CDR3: CATSDQGVDEQYF. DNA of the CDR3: TGTGCCACCAGTGATCAGGGGGTGGACGAGCAGTACTTC.